This is a list of T cell receptor beta chains from one sample in a study of STAT5B mutations in CD4+ large granular lymphocyte leukemia. Only in-frame clones appear in the TCRdb table, and some are missing; sequencing was by immunoSEQ multiplex PCR. The sample comprises under 40,000 clones, approximately 80% of which are singletons, and about 2.4% rests with the top ten. The specimen sequenced was CD4+ T cells from blood buffy coats. Receptors were obtained from a human donor in good health. The CDR3 runs from the conserved cysteine through the conserved F or W. Clone size is stated in some rows and not others, as once, few, many or a class when expanded.

J | size | V | CDR3
TRBJ1-2 | NA | TRBV27 | CASSSLAGNYGYTF
TRBJ1-2 | NA | TRBV7-9 | CASRPGTGGAGDNYGYTF
TRBJ2-3 | NA | TRBV4-2 | CASSPRGLAGDLGTDTQYF
TRBJ2-7 | NA | TRBV6-1 | CASSDRDRPTYEQYF
TRBJ1-1 | NA | TRBV7-8 | CASSLVAQPGQSAFF
TRBJ1-1 | NA | TRBV2 | CASLRLNTEAFF
TRBJ2-5 | once | TRBV14 | CASSPNLANQETQYF
TRBJ2-1 | NA | TRBV4-2 | CASSQSSGSFYNEQFF
TRBJ2-5 | NA | TRBV5-1 | CASSSLTSSPETQYF
TRBJ2-1 | NA | TRBV28 | CASRRILAGGRNEQFF
TRBJ2-7 | NA | TRBV23-1 | CASSHYTSGRSYEQYF